This T cell receptor beta chain comes out of a study of cytomegalovirus exposure and HLA in healthy donors. Study-wide results and caveats: Being productive about 90% or about 30% of the time was typical of most TCR beta V segments in an earlier analysis.

Notes on this clone: Its specificity is not known. This specimen includes other DNA sequences encoding the same CDR3.

Germline assignment: CDR1 SGHDT and CDR2 YYEEEE. Trimming removed 3 bases from V and 7 bases from J, with 13 bases in between. The length of the CDR3 is 13 residues. The PCR employed 60 Vbeta primers together with 13 Jbeta primers. Libraries were prepared by immunoSEQ multiplex PCR; TCRdb keeps only in-frame clonotypes and omits some of them. The sample lists approximately 150,000 clones, 70% to 80% occurring once. The sequence was obtained from a man aged 18-30 years in good health and CMV-seropositive. This chain joins TRBV5-6 and TRBJ2-5; perhaps TRBD2 as D (5 bases). Input material: PBMCs. The CDR3 region has the DNA TGTGCCAGCAGCTCCGACCCTGGAGGGACCCAGTACTTC. Amino acid sequence: CASSSDPGGTQYF. Using reference TRBV5-6 and TRBJ2-5 for the parts outside the CDR3, the full variable domain is DAGVTQSPTHLIKTRGQQVTLRCSPKSGHDTVSWYQQALGQGPQFIFQYYEEEERQRGNFPDRFSGHQFPNYSSELNVNALLLGDSALYLCASSSDPGGTQYFGPGTRLLVL.